A single sample is the source of the 10 T cell receptor beta chains below, sequenced in a study of response to subunit inactivated influenza vaccine. TCRdb re-derived calls from the RT-PCR reads in MiXCR, one entry per CDR3 protein. The profile shows hundreds of thousands of distinct CDR3 sequences, more than 15% of them singletons. The source material was PBMCs from blood, sampled 12 days after vaccination. Receptors were obtained from a man aged 50-59 years who received an inactivated influenza vaccine.

A few counts support this clonotype. V usage is TRBV18 and J usage is TRBJ2-7, with 10 bases fitting TRBD1. The V and J ends lost 4 bases and 5 bases, in that order; junction bases with no gene match: 11. The CDR3 has 16 residues. The V gene's germline CDR1 is KGHSH and CDR2 LQKENI. CDR3 sequence (DNA): TGTGCCAGCTCACTGTTGCCGGGACAGGGGTCACACGAGCAGTACTTC. Its translation: CASSLLPGQGSHEQYF.

This rearrangement joins TRBV5-8 to TRBJ2-1; TRBD1 matches 9 bases. CDR1 SGHTS and CDR2 YDEGEE come from the germline V gene. The CDR3 spans 13 residues. J was trimmed by 9 bases and V by 4 bases; bases with no gene match: 5. The CDR3 DNA reads TGTGCCAGCAGCAACCGGGACAGGGCTGAGCAGTTCTTC. Protein product: CASSNRDRAEQFF. Supplemented by reference TRBV5-8 and TRBJ2-1, the full variable domain reads EAGVTQSPTHLIKTRGQQATLRCSPISGHTSVYWYQQALGLGLQFLLWYDEGEERNRGNFPPRFSGRQFPNYSSELNVNALELEDSALYLCASSNRDRAEQFFGPGTRLTVL.

The rearrangement joins TRBV4-3 to TRBJ2-7, with D perhaps matching TRBD1 or TRBD2 (5 bases each). The CDR3 loop spans 16 amino acids. Germline V CDR1 and CDR2: LGHNA, YSLEER. Trimming left V 0 bases short and J 4 bases short, with 16 bases between. Here the CDR3 reads CASSQDSGTGLYEQYF. The DNA of the CDR3 is TGCGCCAGCAGCCAAGATTCGGGGACGGGTTTATACGAGCAGTACTTC.

The table lists this clonotype with a few counts. The chain employs TRBV7-9 and TRBJ2-7; D may be TRBD2 (6 bases). Trimming stripped 7 bases from V and 3 bases from J, with 16 bases between. This CDR3 is built from 14 residues. Per the germline V gene, CDR1 is SEHNR and CDR2 is FQNEAQ (reference sequence). CDR3 sequence: CASKPPGAGYEQYF. The CDR3, as DNA: TGTGCCAGCAAACCCCCGGGAGCGGGCTACGAGCAGTACTTC.

V and J are TRBV7-6 and TRBJ2-1; the match to TRBD2 covers 8 bases. The ends lost 5 bases at V and 9 bases at J; junction bases unmatched: 6. Germline V lookup: CDR1 SGHVS, CDR2 FNYEAQ. The CDR3 loop spans 13 amino acids. CDR3 nucleotide sequence: TGTGCCAGCAGCCCAGGACTAGCTAGTGAGCAGTTCTTC. This gives the protein CASSPGLASEQFF. Complete variable domain (other parts from reference TRBV7-6 and TRBJ2-1): GAGVSQSPRYKVTKRGQDVALRCDPISGHVSLYWYRQALGQGPEFLTYFNYEAQQDKSGLPNDRFSAERPEGSISTLTIQRTEQRDSAMYRCASSPGLASEQFFGPGTRLTVL.

Only a few counts were recorded for this clonotype. The rearrangement uses TRBV20-1 and TRBJ1-5, with 8 nucleotides matching TRBD1. CDR1 DFQATT and CDR2 SNEGSKA come from the germline V gene (reference sequence). With V trimmed by 3 bases and J by 1 base, 5 bases remained unmatched. CDR3 length: 15 residues. CDR3 protein: CSARTGALSNQPQHF. CDR3 nucleotides: TGCAGTGCTAGGACAGGGGCTTTAAGCAATCAGCCCCAGCATTTT.

In nucleotides, the CDR3 is TGTGCCACCAGCAGATCTATTACTAGCGGCAACACCGGGGAGCTGTTTTTT. It translates to CATSRSITSGNTGELFF. The chain recombines TRBV15 with TRBJ2-2; 8 bases are a match to TRBD2. Germline V gives CDR1 LNHNV, CDR2 YYDKDF (reference sequence). V lost 2 bases to trimming and J lost 2 bases; unmatched junction nucleotides: 7. The CDR3 is 17 amino acids.

The chain joins TRBV29-1 to TRBJ2-3; TRBD2 matches 8 bases. Germline V gene sequence: CDR1 SQVTM, CDR2 ANQGSEA. This CDR3 is built from 16 residues. J gave up 4 bases and V 6 bases, and 15 bases lay outside the gene matches. The CDR3 protein is CSVTSRSGRASDTQYF. CDR3 nucleotide sequence: TGCAGCGTCACCTCCAGAAGCGGGAGAGCGTCAGATACGCAGTATTTT.

This clonotype was counted many times. The chain recombines TRBV4-1 with TRBJ2-7; maybe TRBD2 (5 bases). This CDR3 has 15 amino acids. The germline CDR1 and CDR2 sequences are MGHRA and YSYEKL. The ends were cut back, 0 bases at V and 0 bases at J, with 9 bases in the middle. The CDR3 region is CASSQDRGFSYEQYF. In nucleotides, the CDR3 is TGCGCCAGCAGCCAAGATCGGGGATTCTCCTACGAGCAGTACTTC.

This clonotype has a handful of counts. This chain links TRBV29-1 with TRBJ1-2; D is unclear. The V end lost 7 bases, the J end lost 2 bases, and 14 bases lay between the germline ends. From germline, CDR1 is SQVTM and CDR2 ANQGSEA. The CDR3 contains 13 residues. CDR3 sequence reads: CSAEGLGNYGYTF. CDR3 in DNA: TGCAGCGCCGAAGGACTTGGGAACTATGGCTACACCTTC.